The rows below give T cell receptor beta chains drawn from one sample of a study of blood T cells in healthy people across ages. Each CDR3 protein gets one entry after TCRdb re-called the 5' RACE reads with MiXCR. The profile shows 790,000 or so distinct CDR3 sequences, 46% of them singletons. Sequencing was performed on blood. The receptors were gathered from a man older than 75 in good health. The CDR3 runs from the conserved cysteine through the conserved F or W. Each record gives: V gene, J gene, clone size, D gene, CDR3 DNA, CDR3 protein. D genes are given only for firm matches. Expanded clones get a size class; other rows say once, few or many, or leave the size out.

V: TRBV20-1
J: TRBJ2-7
size: once
D: TRBD2
DNA: TGCAGTGCGAAACAACCCGGGAGGTTAACCTACGAGCAGTACTTC
CDR3: CSAKQPGRLTYEQYF

V: TRBV20-1
J: TRBJ2-7
size: NA
D: NA
DNA: TGCAGTGCTAGAGATGAGCTCGACAGGGAGGGCGAGCAGTACTTC
CDR3: CSARDELDREGEQYF

V: TRBV20-1
J: TRBJ2-3
size: many
D: NA
DNA: TGCAGTGCAGCAGGGACAGATACGCAGTATTTT
CDR3: CSAAGTDTQYF

V: TRBV7-2
J: TRBJ2-3
size: NA
D: TRBD2
DNA: TGTGCCAGCAGACCGACTAGCGGGAGAACAGATACGCAGTATTTT
CDR3: CASRPTSGRTDTQYF

V: TRBV6-6
J: TRBJ2-7
size: NA
D: NA
DNA: TGTGCCAGCAGTTACCAAACGGGCGGGGAGCAGTACTTC
CDR3: CASSYQTGGEQYF

V: TRBV5-6
J: TRBJ2-3
size: few
D: TRBD2
DNA: TGTGCCAGCAGCTTGGCTAAGAGGACTAGCGTCGATACGCAGTATTTT
CDR3: CASSLAKRTSVDTQYF

V: TRBV30
J: TRBJ1-1
size: once
D: NA
DNA: TGTGCCTGGAAAAGGACCTCATACACTGAAGCTTTCTTT
CDR3: CAWKRTSYTEAFF

V: TRBV21-1
J: TRBJ2-1
size: NA
D: NA
DNA: TGTGCCAGCAGCAAAGTTCCAGATACTACATATTTAGATGGCGATGAGCAGTTCTTC
CDR3: CASSKVPDTTYLDGDEQFF

V: TRBV20-1
J: TRBJ1-1
size: once
D: NA
DNA: TGCAGTGCCCCCGAGACGGGGGTTGTGAACACTGAAGCTTTCTTT
CDR3: CSAPETGVVNTEAFF

V: TRBV6-1
J: TRBJ1-2
size: once
D: TRBD1
DNA: TGTGCCAGCAGCACGACAGGGGGCGGCTACACCTTC
CDR3: CASSTTGGGYTF

V: TRBV27
J: TRBJ2-7
size: NA
D: NA
DNA: TGTACCGATCACCCGCAGGGGTCTCTTCCCCCCTACGAGCAGTACTTC
CDR3: CTDHPQGSLPPYEQYF

V: TRBV12-3/TRBV12-4
J: TRBJ2-1
size: few
D: NA
DNA: TGTGCCAGCAGCAGAGGACTACCACGCTCCTACAATGAGCAGTTCTTC
CDR3: CASSRGLPRSYNEQFF

V: TRBV20-1
J: TRBJ1-5
size: NA
D: TRBD1
DNA: TGCAGTGCTAGAGATGGTCAGGGGGCGCGGCAGCCCCAGCATTTT
CDR3: CSARDGQGARQPQHF

V: TRBV27
J: TRBJ1-5
size: many
D: NA
DNA: TGTGCCAGCAGTTTTGGGACGGCTAGCAATCAGCCCCAGCATTTT
CDR3: CASSFGTASNQPQHF

V: TRBV28
J: TRBJ2-7
size: NA
D: NA
DNA: TGTGCCATCTCAGGGTCAGTAGTCTACGAGCAGTACTTC
CDR3: CAISGSVVYEQYF

V: TRBV12-3/TRBV12-4
J: TRBJ2-7
size: NA
D: TRBD1
DNA: TGTGCCAGCAGTTACGCCGACAGGGTAGGGCACGAGCAGTACTTC
CDR3: CASSYADRVGHEQYF

V: TRBV19
J: TRBJ2-3
size: few
D: TRBD2
DNA: TGTGCCAGTAGCTCGGGACTAGCGGGAGAATCAGATACGCAGTATTTT
CDR3: CASSSGLAGESDTQYF

V: TRBV5-1
J: TRBJ1-6
size: NA
D: TRBD1
DNA: TGCGCCAGCAGCGGGGACAGAGCCTATAATTCACCCCTCCACTTT
CDR3: CASSGDRAYNSPLHF

V: TRBV5-1
J: TRBJ1-2
size: many
D: NA
DNA: TGCGCCAGCAGCGTGACTGTTAACTATGGCTACACCTTC
CDR3: CASSVTVNYGYTF

V: TRBV20-1
J: TRBJ2-5
size: NA
D: TRBD1
DNA: TGCAGTGCTAGAGTACAGGGGGCGGGAGAGACCCAGTACTTC
CDR3: CSARVQGAGETQYF

V: TRBV12-3/TRBV12-4
J: TRBJ1-6
size: NA
D: TRBD1
DNA: TGTGCCAGCAGTCGTGACGACAGGGCTAATTCACCCCTCCACTTT
CDR3: CASSRDDRANSPLHF

V: TRBV30
J: TRBJ2-7
size: NA
D: TRBD1
DNA: TGTGCCTGGAGTCATACGACAGGGGTATCCTACAATGAGCAGTACTTC
CDR3: CAWSHTTGVSYNEQYF

V: TRBV6-6
J: TRBJ2-7
size: many
D: NA
DNA: TGTGCCAGCAGCCCTCTGGGGCCTCGCTACGAGCAGTACTTC
CDR3: CASSPLGPRYEQYF

V: TRBV20-1
J: TRBJ2-7
size: NA
D: TRBD2
DNA: TGCAGTGCTACGCCAGGACTAGCGGGATACGAGCAGTACTTC
CDR3: CSATPGLAGYEQYF

V: TRBV7-9
J: TRBJ2-5
size: NA
D: TRBD1
DNA: TGTGCCAGCAGCTGGGGGGCGGGACAGGGTTCGGAGACCCAGTACTTC
CDR3: CASSWGAGQGSETQYF

V: TRBV12-5
J: TRBJ2-7
size: NA
D: TRBD1
DNA: TGTGCTAGTGGTTTGGTACAGGGGGCTAGCGAGCAGTACTTC
CDR3: CASGLVQGASEQYF

V: TRBV20-1
J: TRBJ2-3
size: few
D: TRBD2
DNA: TGCAGTGCTTCCGGGACTAGCGGGGGACTACCGAGCACAGATACGCAGTATTTT
CDR3: CSASGTSGGLPSTDTQYF

V: TRBV20-1
J: TRBJ1-2
size: NA
D: NA
DNA: TGCAGTGCTAGCGCGGGCCCCTCGGATGGCTACACCTTC
CDR3: CSASAGPSDGYTF

V: TRBV25-1
J: TRBJ1-1
size: many
D: NA
DNA: TGTGCCAGCAGTGAATATGGGGACACTGAAGCTTTCTTT
CDR3: CASSEYGDTEAFF

V: TRBV29-1
J: TRBJ2-3
size: many
D: NA
DNA: TGCAGCGTTGTAAAGAGCAGCGGCACAGATACGCAGTATTTT
CDR3: CSVVKSSGTDTQYF

V: TRBV6-1
J: TRBJ1-6
size: few
D: NA
DNA: TGTGCCAGCAGTGAATACCGGGCTAGGGATTCACCCCTCCACTTT
CDR3: CASSEYRARDSPLHF

V: TRBV7-3
J: TRBJ2-7
size: NA
D: TRBD1
DNA: TGTGCCAGCAGCTCGACCCCGGGACAGGACGAGCAGTACTTC
CDR3: CASSSTPGQDEQYF

V: TRBV5-4
J: TRBJ2-1
size: NA
D: TRBD2
DNA: TGTGCCAGCAGCCCTACTAGCGGGAACAACAATGAGCAGTTCTTC
CDR3: CASSPTSGNNNEQFF

V: TRBV24-1
J: TRBJ2-5
size: few
D: TRBD1
DNA: TGTGCCACCAGTGACCCCGGGACAGGGGAGTTTGAGACCCAGTACTTC
CDR3: CATSDPGTGEFETQYF

V: TRBV7-9
J: TRBJ2-7
size: NA
D: NA
DNA: TGTGCCAGCAGCCCAGGGCCCGGGGAAACCTCCTACAATGAGCAGTACTTC
CDR3: CASSPGPGETSYNEQYF

V: TRBV20-1
J: TRBJ2-7
size: few
D: TRBD2
DNA: TGCAGTGCTACGGGACTAGCGGGAGTAATGAGTGGGGGTACGGGGAGCTCCTACGAGCAGTACTTC
CDR3: CSATGLAGVMSGGTGSSYEQYF

V: TRBV6-5
J: TRBJ2-3
size: NA
D: TRBD2
DNA: TGTGCCAGCAGTTACGGGCTAGCGGGAGGAAGAGTGGATACAGATACGCAGTATTTT
CDR3: CASSYGLAGGRVDTDTQYF

V: TRBV9
J: TRBJ2-3
size: few
D: TRBD2
DNA: TGTGCCAGCAGCGTTAGCCAGGGTCCAGCGGGAGGCGGGACAGATACGCAGTATTTT
CDR3: CASSVSQGPAGGGTDTQYF

V: TRBV5-1
J: TRBJ2-6
size: NA
D: NA
DNA: TGCGCCAGCAGCTTGGCGGGTAGAGGGATTCCCTCTGGGGCCAACGTCCTGACTTTC
CDR3: CASSLAGRGIPSGANVLTF

V: TRBV7-2
J: TRBJ2-1
size: NA
D: TRBD2
DNA: TGTGCCAGCAGCCTCTCCGGGACTAGAGACAATGAGCAGTTCTTC
CDR3: CASSLSGTRDNEQFF

V: TRBV27
J: TRBJ2-3
size: NA
D: NA
DNA: TGTGCCAGCAGTTCATGGGGACCGTCCTCCCCAGATACGCAGTATTTT
CDR3: CASSSWGPSSPDTQYF

V: TRBV5-1
J: TRBJ2-2
size: NA
D: NA
DNA: TGCGCCAGCAGCCCGACTCGGGGCGGACCAAACGGGGAGCTGTTTTTT
CDR3: CASSPTRGGPNGELFF

V: TRBV24-1
J: TRBJ2-1
size: few
D: NA
DNA: TGTGCCACCAGCTCCGTGGGTAGCGCAGACAATGAGCAGTTCTTC
CDR3: CATSSVGSADNEQFF

V: TRBV6-1
J: TRBJ2-1
size: NA
D: NA
DNA: TGTACCAGCAGTGAAGCATCGAGGGTGTCGGAGCAGTTCTTC
CDR3: CTSSEASRVSEQFF

V: TRBV7-9
J: TRBJ2-1
size: NA
D: NA
DNA: TGTGTCAGCAGCTTCTGGCAGGATACGGACAATGAGCAGTTCTTC
CDR3: CVSSFWQDTDNEQFF

V: TRBV7-9
J: TRBJ1-4
size: NA
D: NA
DNA: TGTGCCAGCAGCTTAGCGCTGGGGCAGGGTGAAAAACTGTTTTTT
CDR3: CASSLALGQGEKLFF

V: TRBV28
J: TRBJ1-1
size: NA
D: TRBD1
DNA: TGTGCCAGCTCCCTTCCACAGGGGAGCCGCCTCGACGGTGAAGCTTTCTTT
CDR3: CASSLPQGSRLDGEAFF

V: TRBV11-1
J: TRBJ2-3
size: NA
D: NA
DNA: TGTGCCAGCGGCCGCGGTTCATACACAGATACGCAGTATTTT
CDR3: CASGRGSYTDTQYF

V: TRBV7-2
J: TRBJ2-2
size: NA
D: TRBD1
DNA: TGTGCCAGCAGCTCACAGGGGGCGAACACCGGGGAGCTGTTTTTT
CDR3: CASSSQGANTGELFF

V: TRBV28
J: TRBJ2-7
size: few
D: NA
DNA: TGTGCCAGCAGCCGTCAGAACGAGCAGTACTTC
CDR3: CASSRQNEQYF

V: TRBV7-3
J: TRBJ2-5
size: few
D: TRBD1
DNA: TGTGCCAGCAGCTCCAGACAGGGATCGGGAGAGACCCAGTACTTC
CDR3: CASSSRQGSGETQYF